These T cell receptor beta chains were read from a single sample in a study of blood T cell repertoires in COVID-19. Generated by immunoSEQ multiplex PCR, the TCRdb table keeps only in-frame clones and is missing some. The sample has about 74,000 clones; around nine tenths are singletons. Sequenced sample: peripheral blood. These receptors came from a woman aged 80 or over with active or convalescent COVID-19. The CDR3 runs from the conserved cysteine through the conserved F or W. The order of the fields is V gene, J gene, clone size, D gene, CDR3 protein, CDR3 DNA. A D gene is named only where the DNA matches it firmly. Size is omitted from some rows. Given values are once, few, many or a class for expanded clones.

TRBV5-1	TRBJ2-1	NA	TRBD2	CASSPPLSGNNEQFF	TGCGCCAGCAGCCCGCCCCTTAGCGGGAACAATGAGCAGTTCTTC
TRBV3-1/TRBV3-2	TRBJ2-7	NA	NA	CASSQENPNRALVFYEQYF	TGTGCCAGCAGCCAAGAGAACCCGAACAGGGCCTTAGTTTTCTACGAGCAGTACTTC
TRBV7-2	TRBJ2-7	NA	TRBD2	CASSLSRTSGYEQYF	TGTGCCAGCAGCCTCTCAAGGACTAGCGGCTACGAGCAGTACTTC
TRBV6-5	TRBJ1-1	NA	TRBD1	CASSTQGVTEAFF	TGTGCCAGCAGTACGCAGGGGGTCACTGAAGCTTTCTTT
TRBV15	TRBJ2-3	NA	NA	CATSRDSTDTQYF	TGTGCCACCAGCCGGGACTCCACAGATACGCAGTATTTT
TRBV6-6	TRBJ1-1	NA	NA	CASSYAPGGATEAFF	TGTGCCAGCAGTTACGCCCCCGGGGGAGCCACTGAAGCTTTCTTT
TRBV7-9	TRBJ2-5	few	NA	CASRPGTPGGTQYF	TGTGCCAGCAGGCCCGGGACACCGGGGGGGACCCAGTACTTC
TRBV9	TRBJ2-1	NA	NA	CASSVAPLNNEQFF	TGTGCCAGCAGCGTAGCTCCCCTTAATAATGAGCAGTTCTTC
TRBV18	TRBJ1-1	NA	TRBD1	CASSPSVGGVNTEAFF	TGTGCCAGCTCACCGAGTGTAGGGGGCGTGAACACTGAAGCTTTCTTT
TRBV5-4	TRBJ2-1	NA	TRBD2	CASSLQELAGGHNEQFF	TGTGCCAGCAGCTTGCAGGAGCTAGCGGGGGGGCACAATGAGCAGTTCTTC
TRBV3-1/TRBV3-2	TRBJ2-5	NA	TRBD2	CASSATSGVGETQYF	TGTGCCAGCAGCGCGACTAGCGGGGTTGGGGAGACCCAGTACTTC
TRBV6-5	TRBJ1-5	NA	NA	CASSPLSNQPQHF	TGTGCCAGCAGCCCACTTAGCAATCAGCCCCAGCATTTT
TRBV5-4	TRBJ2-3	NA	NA	CASSFQLTTDTQYF	TGTGCCAGCAGCTTCCAACTTACCACAGATACGCAGTATTTT
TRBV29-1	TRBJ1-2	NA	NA	CSVEVPGEGNGYTF	TGCAGCGTTGAAGTACCGGGGGAGGGTAATGGCTACACCTTC
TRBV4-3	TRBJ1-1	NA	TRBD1	CASSQGQGNMNTEAFF	TGCGCCAGCAGCCAAGGACAGGGGAACATGAACACTGAAGCTTTCTTT
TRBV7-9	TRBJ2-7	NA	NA	CASSLGPWGGGEQYF	TGTGCCAGCAGCTTAGGACCGTGGGGGGGCGGAGAGCAGTACTTC